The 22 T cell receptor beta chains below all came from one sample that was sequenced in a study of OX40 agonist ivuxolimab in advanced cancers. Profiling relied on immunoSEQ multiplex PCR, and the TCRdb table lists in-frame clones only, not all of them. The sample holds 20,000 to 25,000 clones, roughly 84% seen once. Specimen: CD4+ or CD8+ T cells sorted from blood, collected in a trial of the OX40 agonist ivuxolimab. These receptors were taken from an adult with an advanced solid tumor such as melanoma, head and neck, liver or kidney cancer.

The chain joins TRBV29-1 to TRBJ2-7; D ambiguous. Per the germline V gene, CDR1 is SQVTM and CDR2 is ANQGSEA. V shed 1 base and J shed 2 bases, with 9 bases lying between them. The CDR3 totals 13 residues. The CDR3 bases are TGCAGCGTTGAAGTGGGCCTAGCCTACGAGCAGTACTTC. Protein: CSVEVGLAYEQYF.

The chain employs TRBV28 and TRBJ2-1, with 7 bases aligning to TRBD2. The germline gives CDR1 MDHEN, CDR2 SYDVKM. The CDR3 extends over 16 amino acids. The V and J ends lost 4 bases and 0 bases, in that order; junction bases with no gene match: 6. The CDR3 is CASSSTTSVSYNEQFF. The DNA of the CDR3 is TGTGCCAGCAGTTCTACCACTAGCGTCTCCTACAATGAGCAGTTCTTC. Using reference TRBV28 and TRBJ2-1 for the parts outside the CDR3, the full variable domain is DVKVTQSSRYLVKRTGEKVFLECVQDMDHENMFWYRQDPGLGLRLIYFSYDVKMKEKGDIPEGYSVSREKKERFSLILESASTNQTSMYLCASSSTTSVSYNEQFFGPGTRLTVL.

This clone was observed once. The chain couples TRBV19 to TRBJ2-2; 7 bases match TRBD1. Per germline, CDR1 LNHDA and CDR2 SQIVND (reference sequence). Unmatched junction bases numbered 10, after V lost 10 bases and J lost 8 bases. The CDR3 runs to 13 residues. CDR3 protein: CATWDRLKGELFF. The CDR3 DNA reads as TGTGCCACATGGGACAGATTAAAGGGGGAGCTGTTTTTT. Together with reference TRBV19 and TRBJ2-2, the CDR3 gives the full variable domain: DGGITQSPKYLFRKEGQNVTLSCEQNLNHDAMYWYRQDPGQGLRLIYYSQIVNDFQKGDIAEGYSVSREKKESFPLTVTSAQKNPTAFYLCATWDRLKGELFFGEGSRLTVL.

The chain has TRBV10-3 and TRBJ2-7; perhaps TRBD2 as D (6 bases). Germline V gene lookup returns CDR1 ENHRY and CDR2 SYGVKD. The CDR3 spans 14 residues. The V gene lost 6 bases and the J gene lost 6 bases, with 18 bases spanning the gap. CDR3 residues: CAIRGDLASAEQYF. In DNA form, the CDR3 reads TGTGCCATCAGGGGGGACTTGGCCTCGGCCGAGCAGTACTTC.

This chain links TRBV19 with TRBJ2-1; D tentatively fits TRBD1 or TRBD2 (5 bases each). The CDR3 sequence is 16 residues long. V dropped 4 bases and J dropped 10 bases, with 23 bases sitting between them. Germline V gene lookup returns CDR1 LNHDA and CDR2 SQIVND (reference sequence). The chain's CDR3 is CASSTLGAWGLGEQFF. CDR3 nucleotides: TGTGCCAGTAGTACCCTCGGCGCGTGGGGGTTGGGGGAGCAGTTCTTC.

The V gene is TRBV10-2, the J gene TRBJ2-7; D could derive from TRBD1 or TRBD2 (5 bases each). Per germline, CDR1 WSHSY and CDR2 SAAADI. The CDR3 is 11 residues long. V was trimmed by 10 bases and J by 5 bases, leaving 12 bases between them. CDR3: CATWDVHEQYF. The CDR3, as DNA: TGCGCCACCTGGGACGTCCACGAGCAGTACTTC.

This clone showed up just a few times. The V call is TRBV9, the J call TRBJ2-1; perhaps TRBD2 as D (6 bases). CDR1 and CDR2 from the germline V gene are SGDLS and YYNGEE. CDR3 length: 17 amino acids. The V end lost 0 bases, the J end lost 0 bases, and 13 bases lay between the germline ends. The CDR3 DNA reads TGTGCCAGCAGCGTAGGGAGGGGAAACCCCTCCTACAATGAGCAGTTCTTC. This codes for CASSVGRGNPSYNEQFF.

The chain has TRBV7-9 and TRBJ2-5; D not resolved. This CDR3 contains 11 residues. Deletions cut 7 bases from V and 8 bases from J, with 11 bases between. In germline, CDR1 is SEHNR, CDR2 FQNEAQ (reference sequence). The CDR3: CASTYYITQYF. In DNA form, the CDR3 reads TGTGCCAGCACCTACTACATTACCCAGTACTTC.

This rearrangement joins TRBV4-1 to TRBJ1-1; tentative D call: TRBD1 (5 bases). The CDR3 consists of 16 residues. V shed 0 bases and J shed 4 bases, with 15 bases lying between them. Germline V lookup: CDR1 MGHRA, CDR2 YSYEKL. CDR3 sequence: CASSQDLYRIGTEAFF. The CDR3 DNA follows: TGCGCCAGCAGCCAAGATCTATACAGGATCGGCACTGAAGCTTTCTTT.

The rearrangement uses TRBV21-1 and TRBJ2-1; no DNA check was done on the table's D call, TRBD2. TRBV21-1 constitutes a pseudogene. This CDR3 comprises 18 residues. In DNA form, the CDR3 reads TGTGCCAGCAGCAAAGTTTCAAGCAGCGGGAGTTCCTACAATGAGCAGTTCTTC. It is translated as CASSKVSSSGSSYNEQFF.

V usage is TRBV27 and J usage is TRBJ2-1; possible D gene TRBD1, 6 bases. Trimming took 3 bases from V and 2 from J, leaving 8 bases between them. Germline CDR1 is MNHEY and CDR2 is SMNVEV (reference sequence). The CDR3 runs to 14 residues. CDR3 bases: TGTGCCAGCAGTTTCCAGGGGCCCTACAATGAGCAGTTCTTC. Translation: CASSFQGPYNEQFF.

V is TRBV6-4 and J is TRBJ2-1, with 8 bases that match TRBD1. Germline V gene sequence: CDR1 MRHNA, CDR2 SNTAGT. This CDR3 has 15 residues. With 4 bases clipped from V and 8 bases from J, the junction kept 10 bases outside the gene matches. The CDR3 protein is CASSVGQGTVDEQFF. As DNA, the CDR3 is TGTGCCAGCAGTGTAGGACAGGGTACAGTCGATGAGCAGTTCTTC.

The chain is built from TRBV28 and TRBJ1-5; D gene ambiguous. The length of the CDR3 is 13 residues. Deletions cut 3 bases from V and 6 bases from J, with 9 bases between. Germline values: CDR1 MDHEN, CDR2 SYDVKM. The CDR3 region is CASSLGKTQPQHF. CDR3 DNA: TGTGCCAGCAGTTTGGGGAAAACTCAGCCCCAGCATTTT.

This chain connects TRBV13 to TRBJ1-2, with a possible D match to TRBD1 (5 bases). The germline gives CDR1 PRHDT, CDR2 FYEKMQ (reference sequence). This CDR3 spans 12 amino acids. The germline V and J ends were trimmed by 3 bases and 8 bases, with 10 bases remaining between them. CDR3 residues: CASSLEGLGYTF. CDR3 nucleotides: TGTGCCAGCAGCTTGGAGGGGCTCGGCTACACCTTC.

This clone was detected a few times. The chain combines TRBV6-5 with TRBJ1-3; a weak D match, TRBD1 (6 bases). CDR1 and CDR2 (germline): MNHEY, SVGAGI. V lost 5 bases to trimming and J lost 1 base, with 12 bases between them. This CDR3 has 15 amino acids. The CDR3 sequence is CASSGDNTSGNTIYF. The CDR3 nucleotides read TGTGCCAGCAGTGGGGACAACACATCTGGAAACACCATATATTTT.

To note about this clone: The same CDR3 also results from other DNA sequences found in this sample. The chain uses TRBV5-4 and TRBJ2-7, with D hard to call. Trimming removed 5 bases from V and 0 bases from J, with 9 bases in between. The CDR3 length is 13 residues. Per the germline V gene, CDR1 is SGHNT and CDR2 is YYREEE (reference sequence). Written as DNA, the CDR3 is TGTGCCAGCAGTCCAAGGAGCTCCTACGAGCAGTACTTC. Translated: CASSPRSSYEQYF.

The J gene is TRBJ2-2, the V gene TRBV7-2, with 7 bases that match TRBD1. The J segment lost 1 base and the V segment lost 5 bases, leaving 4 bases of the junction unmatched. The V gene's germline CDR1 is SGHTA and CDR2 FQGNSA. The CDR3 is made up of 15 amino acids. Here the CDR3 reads CASSPWTGNTGELFF. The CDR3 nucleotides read TGTGCCAGCAGCCCCTGGACAGGGAACACCGGGGAGCTGTTTTTT.

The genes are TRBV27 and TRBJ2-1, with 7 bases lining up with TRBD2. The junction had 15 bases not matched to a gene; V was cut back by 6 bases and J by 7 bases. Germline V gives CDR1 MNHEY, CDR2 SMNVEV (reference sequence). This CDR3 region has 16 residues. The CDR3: CASSNIGLVDMNEQFF. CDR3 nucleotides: TGTGCCAGCAGCAACATCGGACTAGTAGACATGAATGAGCAGTTCTTC.

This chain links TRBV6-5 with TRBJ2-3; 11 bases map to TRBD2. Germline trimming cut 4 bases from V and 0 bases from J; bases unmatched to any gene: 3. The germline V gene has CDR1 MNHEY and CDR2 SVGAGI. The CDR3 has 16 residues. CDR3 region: CASSSLAGGSTDTQYF. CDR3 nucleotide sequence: TGTGCCAGCAGTTCCTTAGCGGGAGGGAGCACAGATACGCAGTATTTT.

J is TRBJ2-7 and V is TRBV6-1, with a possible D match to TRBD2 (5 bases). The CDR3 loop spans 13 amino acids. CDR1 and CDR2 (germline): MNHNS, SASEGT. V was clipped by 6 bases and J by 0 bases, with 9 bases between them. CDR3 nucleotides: TGTGCCAGCAGGTGGGAGAGCTCCTACGAGCAGTACTTC. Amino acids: CASRWESSYEQYF.

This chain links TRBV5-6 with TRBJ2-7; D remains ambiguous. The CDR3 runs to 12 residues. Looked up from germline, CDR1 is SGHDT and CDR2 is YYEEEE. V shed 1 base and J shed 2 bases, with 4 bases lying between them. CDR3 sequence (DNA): TGTGCCAGCAGCTTGTCCCCCTACGAGCAGTACTTC. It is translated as CASSLSPYEQYF.

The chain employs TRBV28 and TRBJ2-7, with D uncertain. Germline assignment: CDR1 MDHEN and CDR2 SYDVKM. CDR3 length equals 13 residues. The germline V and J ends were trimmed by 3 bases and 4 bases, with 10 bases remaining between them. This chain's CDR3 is CASSLGDGYEQYF. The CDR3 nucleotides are TGTGCCAGCAGTTTGGGCGACGGTTACGAGCAGTACTTC.